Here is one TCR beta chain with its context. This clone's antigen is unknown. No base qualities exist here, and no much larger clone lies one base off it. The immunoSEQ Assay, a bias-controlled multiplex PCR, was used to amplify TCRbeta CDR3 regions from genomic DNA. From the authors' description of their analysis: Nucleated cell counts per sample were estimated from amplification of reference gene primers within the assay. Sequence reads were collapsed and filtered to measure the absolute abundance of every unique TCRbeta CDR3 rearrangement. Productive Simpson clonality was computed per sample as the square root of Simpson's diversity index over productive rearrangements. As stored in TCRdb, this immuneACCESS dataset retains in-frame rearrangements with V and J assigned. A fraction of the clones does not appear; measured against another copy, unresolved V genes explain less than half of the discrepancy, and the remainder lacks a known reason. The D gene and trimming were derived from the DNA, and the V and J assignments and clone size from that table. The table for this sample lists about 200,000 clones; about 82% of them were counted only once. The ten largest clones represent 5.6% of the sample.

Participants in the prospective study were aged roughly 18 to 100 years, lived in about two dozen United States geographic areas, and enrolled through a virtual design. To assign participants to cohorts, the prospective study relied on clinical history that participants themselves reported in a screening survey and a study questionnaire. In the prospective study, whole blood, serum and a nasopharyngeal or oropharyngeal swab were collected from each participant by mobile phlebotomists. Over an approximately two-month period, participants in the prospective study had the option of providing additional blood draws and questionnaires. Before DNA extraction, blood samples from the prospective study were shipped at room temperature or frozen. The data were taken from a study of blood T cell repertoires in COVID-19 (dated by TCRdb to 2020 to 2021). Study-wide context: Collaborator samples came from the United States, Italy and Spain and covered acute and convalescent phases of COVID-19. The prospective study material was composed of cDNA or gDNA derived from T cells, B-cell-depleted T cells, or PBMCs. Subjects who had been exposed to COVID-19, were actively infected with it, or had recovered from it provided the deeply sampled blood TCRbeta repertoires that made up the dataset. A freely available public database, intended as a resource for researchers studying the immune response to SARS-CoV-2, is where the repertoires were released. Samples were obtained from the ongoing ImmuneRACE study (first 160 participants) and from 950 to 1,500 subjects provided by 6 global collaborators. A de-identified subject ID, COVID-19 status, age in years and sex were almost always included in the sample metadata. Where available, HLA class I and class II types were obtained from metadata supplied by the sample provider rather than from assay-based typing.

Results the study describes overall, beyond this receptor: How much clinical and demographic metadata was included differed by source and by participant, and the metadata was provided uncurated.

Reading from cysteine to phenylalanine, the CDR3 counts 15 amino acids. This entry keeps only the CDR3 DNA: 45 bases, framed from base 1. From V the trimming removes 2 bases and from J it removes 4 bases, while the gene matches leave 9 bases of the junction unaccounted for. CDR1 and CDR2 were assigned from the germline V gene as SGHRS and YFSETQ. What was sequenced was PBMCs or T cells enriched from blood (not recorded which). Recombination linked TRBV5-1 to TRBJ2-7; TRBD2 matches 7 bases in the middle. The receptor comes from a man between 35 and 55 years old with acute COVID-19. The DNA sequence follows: TGCGCCAGCAGCTTATCGGCGGGAGAGGTATACGAGCAGTACTTC. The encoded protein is CASSLSAGEVYEQYF.